This entry describes one T cell receptor beta chain. The sample belongs to a study of blood T cell repertoires in COVID-19. Study summary: The samples span acute and convalescent COVID-19 from the United States, Italy and Spain. The analysed material was cDNA or gDNA that came from T cells, B-cell-depleted T cells, or PBMCs.

CDR1 is LGHNA and CDR2 is YNFKEQ in the germline V gene. Trimming stripped 0 bases from V and 1 base from J, with 9 bases between. The CDR3 loop spans 15 amino acids. In the study's own analysis: Reference gene primer amplification yielded estimated nucleated cell counts. The data were produced by immunoSEQ multiplex PCR, yet TCRdb's version contains in-frame clones alone and is incomplete. The V and J calls and the clone size are those of that table, but D and trimming were determined from the DNA. Among around 700,000 clones listed, just under 90% were seen once. The V call is TRBV4-2, the J call TRBJ1-1; tentatively, D is TRBD1 (5 bases). Source material: peripheral blood. The clonotype originates from a woman in her late teens or twenties with acute or convalescent COVID-19. Written as DNA, the CDR3 is TGTGCCAGCAGCCAAGAGGGTACAGGGAACACTGAAGCTTTCTTT. Its translation is CASSQEGTGNTEAFF.